This TCR beta chain came from a study of cytomegalovirus exposure and HLA in healthy donors. Primers: 60 Vbeta forward and 13 Jbeta reverse. The data were produced by immunoSEQ multiplex PCR, yet TCRdb's version contains in-frame clones alone and is incomplete. The sample has fewer than 75,000 clones; roughly 70% are singletons. Overall study findings and caveats: There was a cluster of highly shared sequence variants that was likely a sequencing artifact. As a later analysis showed, a missense DCLRE1C variant was linked to trimming of TCR beta V- and J-genes. Most subjects had HLA-A and HLA-B alleles reportedly predicted accurately by TCR beta sequences.

The germline V gene has CDR1 SGHNT and CDR2 YYREEE (reference sequence). The CDR3 is made up of 15 amino acids. V was cut by 3 bases and J by 7 bases, with 16 bases left in between. Worth noting for this clone: As yet, its antigen is unknown.

The chain links TRBV5-4 to TRBJ1-4, with D possibly being TRBD1 (6 bases). The source is a man in his 70s in good health and CMV-seronegative. Sequenced material: PBMCs. CDR3 sequence reads: CASSSGQLTGEKLFF. The CDR3 nucleotides read TGTGCCAGCAGCTCAGGACAGCTGACGGGTGAAAAACTGTTTTTT.